The 18 T cell receptor beta chains presented below share a single source sample, sequenced in a study of CXCR3-negative and CXCR3-positive naive CD8 T cells. What these receptors recognize is not known. Overall study results and limits: CXCR3-positive naive cells carried more hydrophobic TRB CDR3s than CXCR3-negative naive cells did.

TRB cDNA libraries were made by UMI-labeled 5' RACE. Reprocessing the 5' RACE reads, TCRdb reports a single entry for every CDR3 protein and omits DNA. The ten top clones account for roughly 0.27%, within a sample of 130,000 to 150,000 distinct CDR3 sequences. The sequencing sample was made of naive CXCR3+ CD8+ T cells from blood. Subset noted: CD45RO-CCR7+CD27+CD95- naive CD8+ T cells expressing CXCR3 (TNR3+). The receptors originated from a human donor in good health. Some clones in this sample may be carry-over from other donors' samples.

The genes are TRBV7-6 and TRBJ2-7; TCRdb's assignment of TRBD1 cannot be checked, as there is no DNA. CDR1 is SGHVS, CDR2 FNYEAQ, per germline. This CDR3 spans 15 amino acids. The CDR3 loop is CASSLGTGLQYEQYF. Supplemented by reference TRBV7-6 and TRBJ2-7, the full variable domain reads GAGVSQSPRYKVTKRGQDVALRCDPISGHVSLYWYRQALGQGPEFLTYFNYEAQQDKSGLPNDRFSAERPEGSISTLTIQRTEQRDSAMYRCASSLGTGLQYEQYFGPGTRLTVT.

V and J are TRBV27 and TRBJ1-4. Looked up from germline, CDR1 is MNHEY and CDR2 is SMNVEV (reference sequence). CDR3 length: 17 amino acids. CDR3 amino acids: CASTSESRGATNEKLFF.

The J gene is TRBJ2-5, the V gene TRBV28; TCRdb's assignment of TRBD2 cannot be checked, as there is no DNA. This CDR3 spans 16 amino acids. Germline assignment: CDR1 MDHEN and CDR2 SYDVKM. This CDR3 is CASSLTSGGPQETQYF.

The V and J genes are TRBV28 and TRBJ1-2. The germline CDR1 and CDR2 sequences are MDHEN and SYDVKM. CDR3 length: 15 amino acids. CDR3 in amino acids: CASSLIRAPDYGYTF.

The CDR3 loop is CASSLPLGQGKNGELFF. This chain links TRBV7-9 with TRBJ2-2; TCRdb's D call of TRBD1 is untestable without DNA. Germline CDR1 SEHNR, CDR2 FQNEAQ (reference sequence). The CDR3 length is 17 residues.

The gene calls are TRBV29-1 and TRBJ1-1. Germline V gives CDR1 SQVTM, CDR2 ANQGSEA. The CDR3 runs 12 residues. The CDR3 sequence: CSVGTVNTEAFF. The variable domain in full, with the rest retrieved from reference TRBV29-1 and TRBJ1-1, is SAVISQKPSRDICQRGTSLTIQCQVDSQVTMMFWYRQQPGQSLTLIATANQGSEATYESGFVIDKFPISRPNLTFSTLTVSNMSPEDSSIYLCSVGTVNTEAFFGQGTRLTVV.

This rearrangement joins TRBV6-5 to TRBJ2-7; TCRdb lists TRBD1, though no DNA is available to test this call. Germline CDR1 and CDR2: MNHEY and SVGAGI. The CDR3 totals 14 residues. Here the CDR3 reads CASTSPDRNYEQYF.

The rearrangement links TRBV11-3 to TRBJ2-2; TCRdb's D gene call, TRBD1, goes unchecked for lack of DNA. The CDR3 sequence is 15 residues long. The V gene's germline CDR1 is SGHNT and CDR2 YENEEA. The CDR3 loop reads CASSLRGANAGELFF.

The genes are TRBV28 and TRBJ2-7; the TCRdb call, TRBD2, lacks DNA for checking. CDR1 and CDR2 (germline): MDHEN, SYDVKM. The CDR3 runs to 14 residues. CDR3 loop: CASIGSGSSYGHYF.

The rearrangement uses TRBV29-1 and TRBJ2-3; TCRdb outputs TRBD2, but without DNA this stays unchecked. This CDR3 contains 14 residues. From germline, CDR1 is SQVTM and CDR2 ANQGSEA. The CDR3 here is CSVEIAGTEDTQYF.

The rearrangement joins TRBV5-4 to TRBJ2-1. CDR1 is SGHNT and CDR2 is YYREEE in the germline V gene (reference sequence). This CDR3 is 11 amino acids long. The CDR3 sequence is CASSEPNEQFF. Looking up the rest from reference TRBV5-4 and TRBJ2-1 gives the full variable domain: ETGVTQSPTHLIKTRGQQVTLRCSSQSGHNTVSWYQQALGQGPQFIFQYYREEENGRGNFPPRFSGLQFPNYSSELNVNALELDDSALYLCASSEPNEQFFGPGTRLTVL.

V and J are TRBV15 and TRBJ2-3; with no DNA, the TCRdb D assignment of TRBD2 cannot be verified. CDR1 LNHNV and CDR2 YYDKDF come from the germline V gene (reference sequence). This CDR3 is 17 amino acids long. CDR3 loop: CATSSLRTVTSTDTQYF.

The chain couples TRBV5-4 to TRBJ2-1; the D call of TRBD1 rests on TCRdb alone, since no DNA is present to check it. The length of the CDR3 is 15 residues. Per the germline V gene, CDR1 is SGHNT and CDR2 is YYREEE (reference sequence). The CDR3 spells CASTNPGTPYNEQFF.

The chain joins TRBV24-1 to TRBJ2-1; without DNA, the TCRdb call of TRBD1 cannot be checked. This CDR3 region has 14 residues. Germline assignment: CDR1 KGHDR and CDR2 SFDVKD. CDR3 in amino acids: CATSDFGTGREQFF.

This chain connects TRBV19 to TRBJ1-1. The CDR3 is 15 amino acids. CDR1 is LNHDA, CDR2 SQIVND, per germline (reference sequence). CDR3 sequence reads: CASSIDRVAGTEAFF. Filled out from reference TRBV19 and TRBJ1-1, the complete variable domain reads DGGITQSPKYLFRKEGQNVTLSCEQNLNHDAMYWYRQDPGQGLRLIYYSQIVNDFQKGDIAEGYSVSREKKESFPLTVTSAQKNPTAFYLCASSIDRVAGTEAFFGQGTRLTVV.

The gene calls are TRBV11-2 and TRBJ2-3; TCRdb names TRBD1, which stays unverified in the absence of DNA. The CDR3 loop spans 14 amino acids. Germline values: CDR1 SGHAT, CDR2 FQNNGV. The CDR3 sequence: CASSLDAGDDTQYF.

This sequence joins TRBV6-6 and TRBJ2-2; as DNA is missing, the TRBD2 call by TCRdb cannot be tested. Looked up from germline, CDR1 is MNHNY and CDR2 is SVGAGI (reference sequence). The length of the CDR3 is 12 residues. The CDR3 sequence is CATRGGTGELFF.

The V gene is TRBV2, the J gene TRBJ2-2; TCRdb calls TRBD1, which cannot be checked without DNA. This CDR3 is 13 amino acids long. Germline loops: CDR1 SNHLY, CDR2 FYNNEI. The CDR3 spells CAREDRNTGELFF. Looking up the rest from reference TRBV2 and TRBJ2-2 gives the full variable domain: EPEVTQTPSHQVTQMGQEVILRCVPISNHLYFYWYRQILGQKVEFLVSFYNNEISEKSEIFDDQFSVERPDGSNFTLKIRSTKLEDSAMYFCAREDRNTGELFFGEGSRLTVL.